The entry below describes one T cell receptor (beta chain). No antigen is known for it. The sample belongs to a study of shared clonotypes between healthy human individuals. Study findings and constraints: Non-shared clonotypes displayed generation probabilities falling below those of clonotypes present in all four donors. It was observed that approximately 5% of naive CD4 clonotypes were shared across four donors.

All of the donors resided in Nashville, Tennessee, and each was a Caucasian adult. The V gene end was trimmed by 5 bases and the J gene end by 3 bases; junction bases not matched to a gene: 3. CDR1 and CDR2 (germline): LNHNV, YYDKDF (reference sequence). This CDR3 has 15 amino acids. Deep-level assay runs were performed. Clones were read by immunoSEQ multiplex PCR, and TCRdb kept only the in-frame ones, dropping some. The sample has about 1.1 million clones, approximately 80% seen once; the top ten hold more than 0.55%. The chain is built from TRBV15 and TRBJ2-1, with 11 bases lining up with TRBD2. This receptor was obtained from a man in his late teens or twenties in good health. Some clones in this sample may be carry-over from other donors' samples. Sample: memory CD4+ T cells from PBMCs. Regarding subset: CD45RA-negative fraction. CDR3 DNA sequence: TGTGCCACCAGCCCTGGGACTAGCGGCTACAATGAGCAGTTCTTC. Protein product: CATSPGTSGYNEQFF.